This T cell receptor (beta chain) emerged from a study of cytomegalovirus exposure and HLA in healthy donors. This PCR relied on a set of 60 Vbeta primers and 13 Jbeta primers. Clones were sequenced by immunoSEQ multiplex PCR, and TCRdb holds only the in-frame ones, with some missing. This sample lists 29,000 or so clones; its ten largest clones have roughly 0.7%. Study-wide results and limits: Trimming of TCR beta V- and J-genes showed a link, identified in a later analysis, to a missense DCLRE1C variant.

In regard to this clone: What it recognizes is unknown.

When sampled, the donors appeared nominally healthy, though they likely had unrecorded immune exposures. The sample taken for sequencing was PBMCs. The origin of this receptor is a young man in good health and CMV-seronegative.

CDR3 bases: TGTGCCAGCAGCTTGGTACTAGCGGCCTCGAGGGAGCAGTTCTTC. Its protein product is CASSLVLAASREQFF. The rearrangement joins TRBV5-4 to TRBJ2-1, with 8 bases that match TRBD2. Germline assignment: CDR1 SGHNT and CDR2 YYREEE (reference sequence). This CDR3 has 15 amino acids. Trimming took 0 bases from V and 10 from J; bases not matched to a gene: 9.